This T cell receptor (beta chain) was captured in a study of cytotoxic CD8 clonotypes in ibrutinib-treated CLL. Overall study: Patient counts were around 10 relapsed/refractory, 15 treatment-naive and roughly 18 IGHV unmutated.

Trimming left V 4 bases short and J 1 base short, with 9 bases between. The CDR3 runs to 14 residues. Germline V lookup: CDR1 SGDLS, CDR2 YYNGEE. Sequencing was performed with immunoSEQ multiplex PCR; in TCRdb, only in-frame clones are kept and a portion is missing. The repertoire holds 40,000 or so clones, with approximately 45% as singletons. A note on this clone: Its specificity is not known.

Broader study findings: Clonality correlated strongly with circulating CD8+ T cells and exceeded age-matched healthy donors at baseline.

Cryopreserved PBMCs yielded approximately 2 micrograms of genomic DNA for TCR beta libraries. The TCR comes from a human donor with chronic lymphocytic leukemia. Sequences were derived from PBMCs, sampled before ibrutinib treatment. The chain carries TRBV9 and TRBJ2-1; D remains unclear. Here the CDR3 DNA reads TGTGCCAGCAGCTCCAAGGCGTCCTACAATGAGCAGTTCTTC. This translates into CASSSKASYNEQFF.